These 15 T cell receptor beta chains share one sample of origin, sequenced in a study of T cells after yellow fever vaccination. TCRdb reprocessed the 5' RACE reads with MiXCR, giving one entry per CDR3 protein. The sample lists 450,000 to 550,000 distinct CDR3 sequences; 21% were seen once. Sample: PBMCs, taken roughly 20 days after the first yellow fever vaccination. The receptors derive from a man between 18 and 35 years old who received the YFV17D yellow fever vaccine.

This clonotype has a handful of counts. This chain connects TRBV29-1 to TRBJ2-3; perhaps D is TRBD1 or TRBD2 (6 bases each). Germline CDR1 SQVTM, CDR2 ANQGSEA. The length of the CDR3 is 13 residues. Trimming shortened V by 3 bases and J by 4 bases, and 11 bases separated the two germline ends. The CDR3 protein is CSVEEGESDTQYF. The CDR3 coding sequence is TGCAGCGTTGAGGAGGGGGAATCAGATACGCAGTATTTT.

The sample holds a few counts of this clonotype. The gene calls are TRBV2 and TRBJ2-7; perhaps TRBD2 as D (5 bases). The length of the CDR3 is 11 residues. Looked up from germline, CDR1 is SNHLY and CDR2 is FYNNEI. The V gene lost 7 bases and the J gene lost 4 bases, with 8 bases spanning the gap. The CDR3 sequence is CASTGEYEQYF. The CDR3 DNA sequence: TGTGCCAGCACCGGGGAATACGAGCAGTACTTC.

This clonotype has more than one count but fewer than ten. V gene TRBV5-5 combines with J gene TRBJ2-4; no clear D. Germline CDR1 SGHKS, CDR2 YYEKEE (reference sequence). The CDR3 has 15 residues. The ends were cut back, 0 bases at V and 15 bases at J, with 22 bases in the middle. The CDR3 loop is CASSLDGSSPTRRYF. The CDR3 DNA reads as TGTGCCAGCAGCTTGGATGGTAGCTCCCCCACTCGCCGGTACTTC. The full variable domain, with the rest looked up from reference TRBV5-5 and TRBJ2-4, is DAGVTQSPTHLIKTRGQQVTLRCSPISGHKSVSWYQQVLGQGPQFIFQYYEKEERGRGNFPDRFSARQFPNYSSELNVNALLLGDSALYLCASSLDGSSPTRRYFGAGTRLSVL.

V and J are TRBV15 and TRBJ2-6, with D uncertain. Trimming stripped 0 bases from V and 3 bases from J, with 6 bases between. The germline CDR1 and CDR2 sequences are LNHNV and YYDKDF (reference sequence). CDR3 length: 15 amino acids. CDR3 protein: CATSRDPVGANVLTF. The CDR3, as DNA: TGTGCCACCAGCAGAGACCCGGTTGGGGCCAACGTCCTGACTTTC.

This rearrangement joins TRBV6-1 to TRBJ2-3, with TRBD2 identical over 8 bases. Germline assignment: CDR1 MNHNS and CDR2 SASEGT. V shed 0 bases and J 2 bases; nucleotides not matched to a gene: 1. CDR3 length: 15 amino acids. The DNA of the CDR3 is TGTGCCAGCAGTGAAGCCGGGGGGGTCACAGATACGCAGTATTTT. This encodes CASSEAGGVTDTQYF.

J is TRBJ1-1 and V is TRBV2, with a possible D match to TRBD1 (6 bases). Trimming pared 10 bases from V and 1 base from J, leaving 16 bases between. The CDR3 spans 14 residues. CDR1 and CDR2 from the germline V gene are SNHLY and FYNNEI. The CDR3 here is CATSKGGTNTEAFF. Here the CDR3 DNA reads TGTGCCACCTCGAAGGGGGGGACGAACACTGAAGCTTTCTTT.

The rearrangement joins TRBV7-3 to TRBJ2-3; no definite D call. Germline-derived CDR1 and CDR2 are SGHTA and FQGTGA. V was shortened by 6 bases and J by 0 bases, with 7 bases between the two germline ends. CDR3 length: 13 amino acids. The CDR3 bases are TGTGCCAGCAGGATGTCGAGCACAGATACGCAGTATTTT. It yields the protein CASRMSSTDTQYF.

This clonotype has more than one count but fewer than ten. V gene TRBV5-6 combines with J gene TRBJ2-7, with 9 bases matching TRBD2. The trim removed 2 bases at V and 3 bases at J, leaving 3 bases unmatched. The CDR3 has 14 amino acids. Germline CDR1 is SGHDT and CDR2 is YYEEEE. CDR3 sequence (DNA): TGTGCCAGCAGCTTAGCGGGGGGCCTCTACGAGCAGTACGTC. Translated, it gives CASSLAGGLYEQYV.

The chain has TRBV10-3 and TRBJ1-1, with D perhaps TRBD1 (6 bases). Germline values: CDR1 ENHRY, CDR2 SYGVKD. CDR3 length equals 12 residues. Trimming took off 6 bases at V and 11 bases at J, with 16 bases between the two ends. DNA for the CDR3: TGTGCCATCAGAACCACGACAGGAATGGCTTTCTTT. Translated, it gives CAIRTTTGMAFF.

This clonotype was seen a few times. The chain uses TRBV7-2 and TRBJ2-5; no clear D. Per the germline V gene, CDR1 is SGHTA and CDR2 is FQGNSA. The V end was cut by 5 bases, the J end by 5 bases, with 15 bases between. CDR3 length: 14 amino acids. The CDR3 region has the DNA TGTGCCAGCAGCCGCGAGTACGGTGGTGAGACCCAGTACTTC. Translation: CASSREYGGETQYF.

CDR3 DNA sequence: TGTGCCAGCAGCGTGTTCTCAGACAGTACTGAAGCTTTCTTT. Translating it yields CASSVFSDSTEAFF. The J gene is TRBJ1-1, the V gene TRBV9; D is possibly TRBD1 (5 bases). Germline lookup yields CDR1 SGDLS and CDR2 YYNGEE. Deletions cut 2 bases from V and 5 bases from J, with 13 bases between. This CDR3 is 14 amino acids long.

This clonotype was detected ten times or more. The chain's CDR3 is CASSYQGGTGELFF. CDR3 DNA: TGTGCCAGCAGCTACCAAGGGGGCACCGGGGAGCTGTTTTTT. V usage is TRBV12-3 or TRBV12-4 and J usage is TRBJ2-2; D may be TRBD1 (6 bases). With 6 bases removed from V and 4 bases from J, the gap between germline ends came to 12 bases. The CDR3 has 14 residues.

The chain combines TRBV7-2 with TRBJ2-5, with D possibly TRBD1 on 5 matching bases. CDR3 length: 16 residues. Germline V lookup: CDR1 SGHTA, CDR2 FQGNSA. V lost 2 bases to trimming and J lost 2 bases, with 15 bases between them. CDR3 sequence reads: CASSLIWQGEQETQYF. CDR3 bases: TGTGCCAGCAGCTTAATCTGGCAGGGTGAACAAGAGACCCAGTACTTC. The full variable domain, rest sourced from reference TRBV7-2 and TRBJ2-5, is GAGVSQSPSNKVTEKGKDVELRCDPISGHTALYWYRQSLGQGLEFLIYFQGNSAPDKSGLPSDRFSAERTGGSVSTLTIQRTQQEDSAVYLCASSLIWQGEQETQYFGPGTRLLVL.

The rearrangement joins TRBV7-2 to TRBJ2-7; weak D call: TRBD2 (6 bases). Trimming shortened V by 3 bases and J by 3 bases, and 12 bases separated the two germline ends. Germline values: CDR1 SGHTA, CDR2 FQGNSA. There are 14 residues in the CDR3. The CDR3 protein is CASSFFGTYYEQYV. The CDR3 region has the DNA TGTGCCAGCAGCTTCTTCGGGACTTACTACGAGCAGTACGTC.

The chain is built from TRBV7-2 and TRBJ1-1, with D uncertain. The CDR3 covers 14 residues. Germline V gene data show CDR1 as SGHTA and CDR2 as FQGNSA. The V end lost 4 bases, the J end lost 3 bases, and 12 bases lay between the germline ends. The CDR3 loop reads CASSSYILHTEAFF. The CDR3 nucleotides read TGTGCCAGCAGCTCCTACATCCTGCACACTGAAGCTTTCTTT.